Shown below are 2 T cell receptor beta chains from a single sample sequenced in a study of T cell clones after liver transplantation. Repertoires were generated with immunoSEQ multiplex PCR, while TCRdb's copy carries only in-frame clones and drops some. The table shows 99,000 or so clones, with 82% occurring only once. Here the sequenced sample was CD4+ T cells from blood, taken before liver transplant. The source is a human donor who received a liver transplant.

The chain employs TRBV5-1 and TRBJ2-2, with TRBD2 identical over 13 bases. The CDR3 runs 14 residues. Looked up from germline, CDR1 is SGHRS and CDR2 is YFSETQ. Losses at the gene ends were 4 bases for V and 10 bases for J; bases not matched to a gene: 4. CDR3: CASSPGLAGVELFF. The CDR3 DNA sequence: TGCGCCAGCAGCCCCGGACTAGCGGGAGTGGAGCTGTTTTTT. Filled out from reference TRBV5-1 and TRBJ2-2, the complete variable domain reads KAGVTQTPRYLIKTRGQQVTLSCSPISGHRSVSWYQQTPGQGLQFLFEYFSETQRNKGNFPGRFSGRQFSNSRSEMNVSTLELGDSALYLCASSPGLAGVELFFGEGSRLTVL.

The chain uses TRBV28 and TRBJ2-7; D is undetermined. The germline gives CDR1 MDHEN, CDR2 SYDVKM. The CDR3 is made up of 12 amino acids. V was trimmed by 4 bases and J by 6 bases, leaving 10 bases between them. The CDR3 spells CASSSQGFEQYF. DNA of the CDR3: TGTGCCAGCAGTTCCCAAGGATTCGAGCAGTACTTC.